Presented here are 17 T cell receptor beta chains from one specimen sequenced in a study of T cell repertoires in cytomegalovirus infection (dated by TCRdb to between 2018 and 2020). The sequencing machine was an Illumina HiSeq 1500. The raw public data were reprocessed by TCRdb itself: fastp quality trimming at Q25, MiXCR clonotype calling, in-frame beta chains only. Each CDR3 protein appears once, grouped with its most common genes and DNA. Present in this sample are over 450,000 distinct CDR3 sequences, approximately 10% of which were seen just once. The ten most abundant clones make up 9.5% to 13% of the sample. Sequencing was performed on PBMCs. These receptors originate from a human donor in good health (CMV status not recorded). Some clones in this sample may be carry-over from other donors' samples.

This clonotype came up many times. The CDR3 sequence is CSASSGGRVNTEAFF. The CDR3 DNA is TGCAGTGCTAGCTCGGGGGGACGGGTGAACACTGAAGCTTTCTTT. This chain uses TRBV20-1 with TRBJ1-1; D might be TRBD1 (5 bases). Per the germline V gene, CDR1 is DFQATT and CDR2 is SNEGSKA (reference sequence). V gave up 3 bases and J gave up 0 bases, with 14 bases separating them. The CDR3 contains 15 residues.

The J gene is TRBJ2-6, the V gene TRBV5-1; no firm D call. V was clipped by 8 bases and J by 0 bases, with 9 bases between them. The CDR3 contains 14 residues. Per germline, CDR1 SGHRS and CDR2 YFSETQ. CDR3: CASFTSSGANVLTF. In nucleotides, the CDR3 is TGCGCCAGTTTTACAAGCTCTGGGGCCAACGTCCTGACTTTC.

In this sample, this clonotype turned up once. V gene TRBV7-8 combines with J gene TRBJ1-1; D might be TRBD1 (6 bases). The V end was cut by 5 bases, the J end by 6 bases, with 16 bases between. CDR3 length equals 14 residues. Germline V gives CDR1 SGHVS, CDR2 FQNEAQ. The CDR3 loop is CASSPLVGASEAFF. CDR3 bases: TGTGCCAGCAGCCCCCTTGTGGGGGCGTCTGAAGCTTTCTTT.

This clonotype came up many times. V and J are TRBV10-3 and TRBJ2-1; tentatively, D is TRBD2 (6 bases). V was trimmed by 0 bases and J by 4 bases, leaving 13 bases between them. In germline, CDR1 is ENHRY, CDR2 SYGVKD. This CDR3 contains 16 residues. The CDR3 protein is CAISESVGTLYNEQFF. Here the CDR3 DNA reads TGTGCCATCAGTGAGTCGGTAGGGACTTTGTACAATGAGCAGTTCTTC.

The chain uses TRBV29-1 and TRBJ2-1; 13 bases fit TRBD2. CDR1 and CDR2 (germline): SQVTM, ANQGSEA. This CDR3 comprises 16 residues. The J segment lost 0 bases and the V segment lost 4 bases, leaving 3 bases of the junction unmatched. CDR3: CSVGLAGGHSYNEQFF. The CDR3 nucleotides are TGCAGCGTTGGACTAGCGGGAGGACACTCCTACAATGAGCAGTTCTTC.

CDR3 region: CSGGHNYEQYF. CDR3 in DNA: TGCAGCGGCGGACATAACTACGAGCAGTACTTC. This chain links TRBV29-1 with TRBJ2-7, with D perhaps TRBD1 (5 bases). CDR1 and CDR2 (germline): SQVTM, ANQGSEA. CDR3 length equals 11 residues. Trimming removed 7 bases at V and 3 bases at J, with 10 bases between.

The V gene is TRBV7-9, the J gene TRBJ2-1, with 7 bases that match TRBD1. This CDR3 has 11 residues. V lost 5 bases to trimming and J lost 11 bases; unmatched junction nucleotides: 3. The germline V gene encodes CDR1 SEHNR and CDR2 FQNEAQ (reference sequence). CDR3 DNA: TGTGCCAGCAGCCAGGGGGACAAGCAGTTCTTC. Its translation: CASSQGDKQFF. Variable domain in full (rest from reference TRBV7-9 and TRBJ2-1): DTGVSQNPRHKITKRGQNVTFRCDPISEHNRLYWYRQTLGQGPEFLTYFQNEAQLEKSRLLSDRFSAERPKGSFSTLEIQRTEQGDSAMYLCASSQGDKQFFGPGTRLTVL.

The table lists this clonotype with many counts. This chain links TRBV7-2 with TRBJ2-1, with D perhaps TRBD2 (5 bases). Trimming left V 5 bases short and J 0 bases short, with 11 bases between. Germline loops: CDR1 SGHTA, CDR2 FQGNSA. The CDR3 is 15 residues long. The CDR3 protein is CASSPGVSSYNEQFF. CDR3 nucleotides: TGTGCCAGCAGCCCCGGGGTGAGCTCCTACAATGAGCAGTTCTTC.

This clonotype was seen many times. The chain links TRBV6-2 or TRBV6-3 to TRBJ2-5, with 8 bases matching TRBD1. With V trimmed by 2 bases and J by 6 bases, 2 bases remained unmatched. Germline lookup yields CDR1 MNHEY and CDR2 SVGEGT. This CDR3 spans 13 amino acids. The CDR3 region is CASSYGTGQTQYF. The CDR3 DNA reads as TGTGCCAGCAGTTACGGGACAGGTCAGACCCAGTACTTC.

This clonotype was picked up many times. The V call is TRBV2, the J call TRBJ2-2; D gene uncertain. V was pared by 4 bases and J by 6 bases, with 9 bases between. CDR1 is SNHLY, CDR2 FYNNEI, per germline. This CDR3 comprises 13 residues. CDR3 nucleotides: TGTGCCAGCAGTGTTGATATTTCCGGGGAGCTGTTTTTT. Protein product: CASSVDISGELFF.

This clonotype was found a few times. The chain couples TRBV19 to TRBJ1-5; unclear D gene. The CDR3 is 14 amino acids. V shed 8 bases and J shed 7 bases, with 18 bases lying between them. CDR1 and CDR2 from the germline V gene are LNHDA and SQIVND (reference sequence). CDR3 residues: CASRVSEGYQPQHF. CDR3 sequence (DNA): TGTGCCAGTCGGGTGAGTGAGGGATACCAGCCCCAGCATTTT.

This clonotype was detected many times. This rearrangement joins TRBV15 to TRBJ1-5; D gene unclear. CDR1 is LNHNV, CDR2 YYDKDF, per germline (reference sequence). V lost 4 bases and J 3 bases, leaving 16 bases between the germline ends. The CDR3 has 16 amino acids. Here the CDR3 reads CATSTSGRRINQPQHF. In DNA, the CDR3 is TGTGCCACCAGCACTTCGGGGAGGAGAATCAATCAGCCCCAGCATTTT.

This clonotype turned up a few times. V is TRBV28 and J is TRBJ1-6; D is unclear. The CDR3 length is 16 residues. The germline gives CDR1 MDHEN, CDR2 SYDVKM. Trimming took off 7 bases at V and 7 bases at J, with 20 bases between the two ends. Here the CDR3 reads CASNLASGIENSPLHF. CDR3 in DNA: TGTGCCAGCAACCTAGCATCCGGCATCGAGAATTCACCCCTCCACTTT.

This clonotype occurred many times. This chain joins TRBV4-1 and TRBJ2-1; maybe TRBD1 (5 bases). Germline-derived CDR1 and CDR2 are MGHRA and YSYEKL. The CDR3 covers 15 residues. V lost 3 bases and J 7 bases, leaving 16 bases between the germline ends. CDR3 coding DNA: TGCGCCAGCAGCCACGCATTGGTAGGGGATAATGAGCAGTTCTTC. Translating gives CASSHALVGDNEQFF.

The rearrangement links TRBV7-9 to TRBJ2-1; the D call may be TRBD1 or TRBD2 (6 bases each). The V end lost 5 bases, the J end lost 1 base, and 15 bases lay between the germline ends. CDR1 and CDR2 from the germline V gene are SEHNR and FQNEAQ (reference sequence). The CDR3 length is 16 residues. CDR3: CASSRTTGRSYNEQFF. Here the CDR3 DNA reads TGTGCCAGCAGCCGTACTACAGGGAGGTCCTACAATGAGCAGTTCTTC.

In this sample, this clonotype turned up many times. In DNA form, the CDR3 reads TGTGCCAGCAGCCCCCAGGGGTTCGGGGAGCTGTTTTTT. Protein: CASSPQGFGELFF. The chain combines TRBV12-3 or TRBV12-4 with TRBJ2-2; a weak D match, TRBD1 (6 bases). The V and J ends lost 6 bases and 7 bases respectively, with 12 bases between them. The CDR3 runs to 13 residues.

This clonotype was seen many times. Here the CDR3 DNA reads TGTGCCAGCAGCCTAGCGGGAGGGGCCACCGGGGAGCTGTTTTTT. Amino acids: CASSLAGGATGELFF. The rearrangement uses TRBV11-2 and TRBJ2-2; the match to TRBD2 covers 12 bases. In germline, CDR1 is SGHAT, CDR2 FQNNGV. The ends lost 5 bases at V and 4 bases at J; junction bases unmatched: 2. CDR3 size: 15 residues.